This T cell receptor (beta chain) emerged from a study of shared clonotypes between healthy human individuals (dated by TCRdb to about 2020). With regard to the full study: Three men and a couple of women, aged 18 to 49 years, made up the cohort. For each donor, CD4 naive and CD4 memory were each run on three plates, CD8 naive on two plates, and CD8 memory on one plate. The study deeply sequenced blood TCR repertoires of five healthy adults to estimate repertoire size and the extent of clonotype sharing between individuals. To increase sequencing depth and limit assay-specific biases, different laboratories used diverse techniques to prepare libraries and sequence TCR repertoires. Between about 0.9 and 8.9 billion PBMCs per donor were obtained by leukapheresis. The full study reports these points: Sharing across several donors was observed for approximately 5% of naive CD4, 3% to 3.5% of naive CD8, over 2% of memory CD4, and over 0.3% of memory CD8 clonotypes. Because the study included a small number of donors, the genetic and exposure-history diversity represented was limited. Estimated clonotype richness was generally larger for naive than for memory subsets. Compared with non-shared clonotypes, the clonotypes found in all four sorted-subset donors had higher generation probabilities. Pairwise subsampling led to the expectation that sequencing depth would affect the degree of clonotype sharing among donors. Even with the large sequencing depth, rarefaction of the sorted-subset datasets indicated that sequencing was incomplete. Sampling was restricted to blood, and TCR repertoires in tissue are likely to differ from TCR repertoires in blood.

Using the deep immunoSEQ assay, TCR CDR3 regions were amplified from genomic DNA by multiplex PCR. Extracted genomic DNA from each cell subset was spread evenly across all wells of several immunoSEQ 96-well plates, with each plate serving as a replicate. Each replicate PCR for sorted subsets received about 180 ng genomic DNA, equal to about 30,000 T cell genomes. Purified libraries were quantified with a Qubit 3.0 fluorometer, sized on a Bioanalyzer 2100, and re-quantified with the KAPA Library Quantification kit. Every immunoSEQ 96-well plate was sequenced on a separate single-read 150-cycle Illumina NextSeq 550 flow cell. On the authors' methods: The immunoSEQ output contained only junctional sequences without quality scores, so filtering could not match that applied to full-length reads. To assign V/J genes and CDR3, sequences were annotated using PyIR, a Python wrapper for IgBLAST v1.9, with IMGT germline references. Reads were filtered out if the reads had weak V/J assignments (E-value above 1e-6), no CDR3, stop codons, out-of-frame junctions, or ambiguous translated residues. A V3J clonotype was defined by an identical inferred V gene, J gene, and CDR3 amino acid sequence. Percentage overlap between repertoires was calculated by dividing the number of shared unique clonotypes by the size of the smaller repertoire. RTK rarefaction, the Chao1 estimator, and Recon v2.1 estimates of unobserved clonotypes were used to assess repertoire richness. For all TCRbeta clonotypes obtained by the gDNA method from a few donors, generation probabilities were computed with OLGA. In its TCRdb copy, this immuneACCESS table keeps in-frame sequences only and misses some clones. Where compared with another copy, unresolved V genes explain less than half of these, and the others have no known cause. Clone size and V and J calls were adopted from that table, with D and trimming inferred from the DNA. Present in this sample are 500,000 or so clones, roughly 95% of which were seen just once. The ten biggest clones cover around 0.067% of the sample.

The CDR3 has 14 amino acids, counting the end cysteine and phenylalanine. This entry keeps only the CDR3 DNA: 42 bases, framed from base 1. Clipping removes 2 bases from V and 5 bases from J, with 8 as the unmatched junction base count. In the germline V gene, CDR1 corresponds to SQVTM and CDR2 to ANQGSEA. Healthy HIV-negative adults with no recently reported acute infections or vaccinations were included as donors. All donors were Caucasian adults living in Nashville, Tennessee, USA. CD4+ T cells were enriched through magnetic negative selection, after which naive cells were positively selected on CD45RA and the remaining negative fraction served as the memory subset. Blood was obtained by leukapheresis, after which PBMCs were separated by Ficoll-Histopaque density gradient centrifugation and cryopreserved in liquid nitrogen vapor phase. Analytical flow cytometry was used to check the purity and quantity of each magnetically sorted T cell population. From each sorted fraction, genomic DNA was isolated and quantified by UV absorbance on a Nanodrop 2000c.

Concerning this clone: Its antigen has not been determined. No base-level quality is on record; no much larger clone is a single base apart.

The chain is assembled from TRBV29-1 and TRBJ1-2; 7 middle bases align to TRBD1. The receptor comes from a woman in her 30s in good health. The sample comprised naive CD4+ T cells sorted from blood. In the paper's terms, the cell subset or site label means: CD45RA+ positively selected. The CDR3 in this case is CSVETGAGVYGYTF. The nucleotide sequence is TGCAGCGTTGAAACAGGGGCTGGAGTGTATGGCTACACCTTC.